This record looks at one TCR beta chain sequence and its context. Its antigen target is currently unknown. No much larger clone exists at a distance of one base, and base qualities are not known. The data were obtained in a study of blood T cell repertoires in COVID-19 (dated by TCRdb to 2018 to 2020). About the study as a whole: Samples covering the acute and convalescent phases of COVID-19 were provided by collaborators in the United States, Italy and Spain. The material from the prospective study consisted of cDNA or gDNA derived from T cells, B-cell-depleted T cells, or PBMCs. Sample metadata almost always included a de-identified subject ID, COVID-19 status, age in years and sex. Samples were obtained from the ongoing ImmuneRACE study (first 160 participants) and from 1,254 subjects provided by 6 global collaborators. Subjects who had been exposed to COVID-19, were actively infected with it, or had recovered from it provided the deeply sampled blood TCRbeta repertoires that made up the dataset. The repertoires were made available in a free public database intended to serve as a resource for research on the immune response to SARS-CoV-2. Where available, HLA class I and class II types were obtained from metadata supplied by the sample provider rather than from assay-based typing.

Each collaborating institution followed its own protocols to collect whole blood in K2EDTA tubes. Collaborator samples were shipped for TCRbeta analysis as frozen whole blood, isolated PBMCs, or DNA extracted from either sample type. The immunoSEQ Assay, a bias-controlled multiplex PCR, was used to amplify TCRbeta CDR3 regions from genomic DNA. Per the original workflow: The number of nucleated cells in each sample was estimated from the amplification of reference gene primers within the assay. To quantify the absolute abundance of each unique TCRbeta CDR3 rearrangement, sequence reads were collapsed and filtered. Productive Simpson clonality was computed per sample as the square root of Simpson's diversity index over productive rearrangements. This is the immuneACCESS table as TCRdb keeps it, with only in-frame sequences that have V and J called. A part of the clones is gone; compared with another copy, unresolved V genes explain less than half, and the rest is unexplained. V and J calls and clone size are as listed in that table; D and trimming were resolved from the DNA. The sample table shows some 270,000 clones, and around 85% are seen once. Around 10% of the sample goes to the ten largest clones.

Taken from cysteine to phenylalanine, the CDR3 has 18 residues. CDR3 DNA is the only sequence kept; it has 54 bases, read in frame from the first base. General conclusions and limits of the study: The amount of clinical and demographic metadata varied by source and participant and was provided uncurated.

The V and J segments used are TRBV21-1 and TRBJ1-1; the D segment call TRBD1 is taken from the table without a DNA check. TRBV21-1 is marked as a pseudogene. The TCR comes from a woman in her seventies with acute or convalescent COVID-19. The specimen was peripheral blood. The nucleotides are TGTGCCAGCAGCAAAACGTCACGACAGGTGGACCCGAACACTGAAGCTTTCTTT. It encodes CASSKTSRQVDPNTEAFF.